This T cell receptor (beta chain) was captured by sequencing in a study of shared clonotypes between healthy human individuals (TCRdb year 2020). Describing the broader study: A couple of women and a few men aged 18 to 49 years were included in the cohort. Libraries were prepared and TCR repertoires were sequenced by different laboratories using diverse techniques, in order to increase sequencing depth and limit assay-specific biases. For each donor, three plates each were used for CD4 naive and CD4 memory, two plates were used for CD8 naive, and one plate was used for CD8 memory. To estimate repertoire size and how much clonotype sharing occurs between individuals, the study deeply sequenced the blood TCR repertoires of roughly 5 healthy adults. Per donor, leukapheresis produced somewhere between about 0.85 and 9.5 billion PBMCs. Points the paper makes about the study in general: Incomplete sequencing was indicated by rarefaction of sorted-subset datasets, despite the large sequencing depth. Estimated clonotype richness was generally larger for naive than for memory subsets. Sampling was limited to blood, and TCR repertoires in tissue likely differ from TCR repertoires in blood. Clonotypes shared by all four sorted-subset donors showed higher generation probabilities than non-shared clonotypes. Roughly 5.2% of naive CD4, 3.5% of naive CD8, about 2.1% of memory CD4, and over 0.35% of memory CD8 clonotypes were shared across a few donors. Pairwise subsampling led to the expectation that sequencing depth would affect the degree of clonotype sharing among donors. Because the study included a small number of donors, the genetic and exposure-history diversity represented was limited.

This clone was detected a few times. Its specific antigen is unknown. Base qualities are not recorded, but no much larger clone differs from it by a single base. Other DNA sequences of this sample code for an identical CDR3. TCR CDR3 regions were amplified from genomic DNA by multiplex PCR using the deep immunoSEQ assay. Extracted genomic DNA from each cell subset was distributed evenly across all wells of several immunoSEQ 96-well plates, and each plate was treated as a replicate. Each replicate PCR for sorted subsets received roughly 200 ng genomic DNA, equal to about 29,000 T cell genomes. The purified libraries were quantified using a Qubit 3.0 fluorometer, sized with a Bioanalyzer 2100, and then quantified again using the KAPA Library Quantification kit. A separate single-read 150-cycle Illumina NextSeq 550 flow cell was used to sequence each immunoSEQ 96-well plate. From the authors' description of their analysis: Because the immunoSEQ output held only junctional sequences and lacked quality scores, the filtering could not match the filtering applied to full-length reads. Sequences were annotated with PyIR, a Python wrapper for IgBLAST v1.9, and V/J genes and CDR3 were assigned using IMGT germline references. Reads were filtered out if the reads had weak V/J assignments (E-value above 1e-6), no CDR3, stop codons, out-of-frame junctions, or ambiguous translated residues. V3J clonotypes were defined by identical inferred V gene, J gene, and CDR3 amino acid sequence. Percentage overlap between repertoires was calculated by dividing the number of shared unique clonotypes by the size of the smaller repertoire. Three approaches were used to assess repertoire richness: RTK rarefaction, the Chao1 estimator, and Recon v2.1 estimates of unobserved clonotypes. For all TCRbeta clonotypes obtained by the gDNA method from a few donors, generation probabilities were computed with OLGA. Sourced from immuneACCESS, this table was stored by TCRdb with only in-frame sequences that have V and J called. A share of the clones is absent; for the studies checked, an unresolved V gene accounts for under half, and the remainder has no known explanation. V and J calls and clone size are copied from that table; D and trimming were computed from the DNA. In this sample the table shows 2.3 million or so clones, approximately 95% of which occur a single time. The top ten constitute about 0.41% of the sample.

CDR1 SEHNR and CDR2 FQNEAQ were looked up in the germline V gene (reference sequence). Trimming at the junction amounts to 5 bases on V and 6 bases on J, and the germline ends lie 7 bases apart. The CDR3, cysteine through phenylalanine, is 11 amino acids long. The entry retains the CDR3 DNA only, 33 bases that are in frame from base 1. Healthy HIV-negative adults with no recently reported acute infections or vaccinations were included as donors. Only Caucasian adults living in Nashville, Tennessee, USA were represented among the donors. Magnetic negative selection was used to enrich CD4+ T cells, after which naive cells were positively selected on CD45RA and the negative fraction became the memory subset. Blood was collected by leukapheresis, and PBMCs were isolated by Ficoll-Histopaque density gradient centrifugation and then cryopreserved in liquid nitrogen vapor phase. Purity and quantity of every magnetically sorted T cell population were checked by analytical flow cytometry. Each sorted fraction had its genomic DNA isolated and then quantified by UV absorbance on a Nanodrop 2000c.

The TCR comes from a man younger than 30 in good health. Some clones in this sample may be carry-over from other donors' samples. The rearranged segments are TRBV7-9 and TRBJ1-1, with the D gene call left open. Sequencing input: naive CD4+ T cells from PBMCs. Read against the paper, the sample's cell subset or site label means: CD45RA+ positively selected. The CDR3 region: CASSPRAEAFF. The DNA sequence is given as TGTGCCAGCAGCCCGCGGGCTGAAGCTTTCTTT. Here the CDR3 is joined to the reference TRBV7-9 and TRBJ1-1 genes, and the full variable domain is: DTGVSQNPRHKITKRGQNVTFRCDPISEHNRLYWYRQTLGQGPEFLTYFQNEAQLEKSRLLSDRFSAERPKGSFSTLEIQRTEQGDSAMYLCASSPRAEAFFGQGTRLTVV.